These 15 T cell receptor beta chains were sequenced from one sample in a study of monozygotic twins with inflammatory bowel disease. TCRdb reprocessed the 5' RACE reads, with one entry per CDR3 protein and no DNA. With 310,000 or so distinct CDR3 sequences in the sample, the ten largest clones hold over 2%. Sequencing used blood. The receptors here all came from a human donor with ulcerative colitis or Crohn's disease, or a healthy co-twin of an affected twin (not recorded which).

The CDR3 sequence: CSARYSYEQYF. The chain uses TRBV20-1 and TRBJ2-7. CDR1 DFQATT and CDR2 SNEGSKA come from the germline V gene (reference sequence). CDR3 size: 11 residues.

This chain uses TRBV19 with TRBJ1-1. Germline CDR1 LNHDA, CDR2 SQIVND (reference sequence). The CDR3 is made up of 12 amino acids. The CDR3 spells CASHWGNTEAFF.

The chain combines TRBV6-2 or TRBV6-3 with TRBJ2-7; TCRdb selects TRBD1, and the lack of DNA leaves this call unchecked. This CDR3 contains 14 residues. Germline assignment: CDR1 MNHEY and CDR2 SVGEGT. The CDR3 sequence is CASSPGQGAHEQYF.

The chain uses TRBV28 and TRBJ1-5; there is no DNA to check the TCRdb D call of TRBD1. Looked up from germline, CDR1 is MDHEN and CDR2 is SYDVKM. The CDR3 is made up of 14 amino acids. The CDR3 spells CASRSLQGLQPQHF.

V and J are TRBV3-1 and TRBJ2-2; the D gene TCRdb calls, TRBD2, cannot be checked with no DNA. Germline V gene lookup returns CDR1 LGHDT and CDR2 YNNKEL (reference sequence). CDR3 length: 16 amino acids. The chain's CDR3 is CASSQVLAQRSGELFF.

The chain carries TRBV11-3 and TRBJ2-2; TCRdb lists TRBD1, though no DNA is available to test this call. The CDR3 consists of 16 residues. Looked up from germline, CDR1 is SGHNT and CDR2 is YENEEA. The CDR3 protein is CASSPTFLSGAGELFF.

The rearrangement joins TRBV27 to TRBJ2-7; the D call of TRBD1 rests on TCRdb alone, since no DNA is present to check it. Germline V gives CDR1 MNHEY, CDR2 SMNVEV (reference sequence). The CDR3 runs to 12 residues. The CDR3 is CASTGQGYEQYF.

The gene calls are TRBV15 and TRBJ2-1. CDR3 length: 13 amino acids. CDR1 and CDR2 from the germline V gene are LNHNV and YYDKDF (reference sequence). The CDR3 spells CATSILESYEQFF.

The J gene is TRBJ2-2, the V gene TRBV12-3 or TRBV12-4; no DNA is available, so the TRBD2 call from TCRdb remains unchecked. The CDR3 runs 13 residues. CDR3: CATSPRDTGELFF.

The V and J genes are TRBV28 and TRBJ2-3; lacking DNA, the TRBD2 call made by TCRdb goes unchecked. Looked up from germline, CDR1 is MDHEN and CDR2 is SYDVKM. CDR3 length equals 18 residues. The chain's CDR3 is CASSPGLAGRGRRDTQYF.

The gene calls are TRBV19 and TRBJ2-7; TCRdb selects TRBD2, and the lack of DNA leaves this call unchecked. This CDR3 contains 14 residues. Germline assignment: CDR1 LNHDA and CDR2 SQIVND (reference sequence). The chain's CDR3 is CASKSGADLAEQYF.

The rearrangement uses TRBV28 and TRBJ2-1; the D gene TCRdb calls, TRBD2, cannot be checked with no DNA. The germline V gene encodes CDR1 MDHEN and CDR2 SYDVKM. The CDR3 runs 14 residues. CDR3 protein: CASLRSGRVDEQFF.

This sequence joins TRBV20-1 and TRBJ2-1. CDR1 is DFQATT, CDR2 SNEGSKA, per germline (reference sequence). This CDR3 is built from 12 residues. CDR3 residues: CSARGNPNEQFF.

V and J are TRBV11-2 and TRBJ2-1; TCRdb selects TRBD1, and the lack of DNA leaves this call unchecked. This CDR3 spans 15 amino acids. Germline V lookup: CDR1 SGHAT, CDR2 FQNNGV. The CDR3 sequence is CASKFSGPHYNEQFF.

The chain is built from TRBV5-1 and TRBJ2-3; TCRdb selects TRBD2, and the lack of DNA leaves this call unchecked. CDR1 is SGHRS and CDR2 is YFSETQ in the germline V gene. This CDR3 has 16 residues. The CDR3 loop is CASSLVAGGLSDTQYF.